These 32 T cell receptor beta chains were all obtained from the same sample, sequenced in a study of OX40 agonist ivuxolimab in advanced cancers. Repertoires were generated with immunoSEQ multiplex PCR, while TCRdb's copy carries only in-frame clones and drops some. Of 20,000 or so clones listed, around 80% were seen once; the top ten hold approximately 10%. This specimen was CD4+ or CD8+ T cells sorted from blood, taken in a trial of the OX40 agonist ivuxolimab. The receptors were gathered from an adult with an advanced solid tumor such as melanoma, head and neck, liver or kidney cancer.

J is TRBJ2-7 and V is TRBV27, with 7 bases identical to TRBD1. V lost 0 bases to trimming and J lost 4 bases; unmatched junction nucleotides: 6. The CDR3 runs to 15 residues. Germline values: CDR1 MNHEY, CDR2 SMNVEV (reference sequence). CDR3 amino acids: CASSLSGDRPYEQYF. The CDR3 DNA reads as TGTGCCAGCAGTTTATCGGGGGACAGACCTTACGAGCAGTACTTC.

The J gene is TRBJ2-5, the V gene TRBV9, with D possibly matching TRBD2 (5 bases). This CDR3 contains 15 residues. CDR1 and CDR2 (germline): SGDLS, YYNGEE. V dropped 3 bases and J dropped 5 bases, with 17 bases sitting between them. Here the CDR3 reads CASSARSPPGETQYF. CDR3 bases: TGTGCCAGCAGCGCCCGCAGCCCACCGGGGGAGACCCAGTACTTC.

The rearrangement links TRBV6-5 to TRBJ1-1, with D maybe TRBD1 (5 bases). The CDR3 is 15 amino acids. Germline CDR1 MNHEY, CDR2 SVGAGI. V was clipped by 5 bases and J by 3 bases, with 16 bases between them. CDR3 in DNA: TGTGCCAGCAGTATAACTCGGGGGATATACACTGAAGCTTTCTTT. It translates to CASSITRGIYTEAFF.

In its sample, this clone was seen once. The chain joins TRBV5-1 to TRBJ2-5; D is possibly TRBD2 (6 bases). The J call may be in error: the DNA end matches TRBJ2-7 better. This CDR3 region has 15 residues. CDR1 and CDR2 (germline): SGHRS, YFSETQ. CDR3 bases: TGCGCCAGCAGCTTGAGACTAGAGGACTCCTACGAGCAGTACTTC. Translated, it gives CASSLRLEDSYEQYF.

The chain uses TRBV4-1 and TRBJ2-1; possibly TRBD1 for D (6 bases). Trimming cost V 3 bases and J 7 bases, with 13 bases left between them. The CDR3 runs 14 residues. Germline values: CDR1 MGHRA, CDR2 YSYEKL. The CDR3 region has the DNA TGCGCCAGCAGCCATCCAGGGGTTAGGAATGAGCAGTTCTTC. Translating it yields CASSHPGVRNEQFF.

The chain has TRBV7-9 and TRBJ1-2, with 11 bases matching TRBD1. The germline V gene encodes CDR1 SEHNR and CDR2 FQNEAQ (reference sequence). The CDR3 runs 16 residues. J lost 1 base, V lost 5 bases, and 6 bases had no gene match. The CDR3 reads CASSPRDRGVNYGYTF. The CDR3 DNA reads TGTGCCAGCAGCCCGCGGGACAGGGGGGTTAACTATGGCTACACCTTC.

The chain has TRBV6-5 and TRBJ2-2; TRBD2 might be the D (5 bases). Germline assignment: CDR1 MNHEY and CDR2 SVGAGI. V was clipped by 4 bases and J by 5 bases, with 5 bases between them. The CDR3 runs 12 residues. The CDR3, as DNA: TGTGCCAGCAGTTTAGCGACCGGGGAGCTGTTTTTT. Translating it yields CASSLATGELFF.

This chain joins TRBV4-1 and TRBJ1-5, with D uncertain. Trimming removed 1 base at V and 0 bases at J, with 1 base between. From germline, CDR1 is MGHRA and CDR2 YSYEKL. This CDR3 has 13 residues. The chain's CDR3 is CASSQVSNQPQHF. The CDR3 DNA is TGCGCCAGCAGCCAAGTTAGCAATCAGCCCCAGCATTTT.

The chain recombines TRBV4-1 with TRBJ1-5; 12 positions match TRBD1. This CDR3 region has 17 residues. V shed 3 bases and J 6 bases; nucleotides not matched to a gene: 9. Germline CDR1 MGHRA, CDR2 YSYEKL. CDR3 in amino acids: CASSQPGTGGKSQPQHF. CDR3 bases: TGCGCCAGCAGCCAGCCCGGGACAGGGGGCAAAAGTCAGCCCCAGCATTTT.

This clone showed up just a few times. The same CDR3 arises from other DNA sequences in this sample as well. The V and J genes are TRBV19 and TRBJ1-5; no firm D call. The CDR3 has 13 residues. V was pared by 1 base and J by 4 bases, with 5 bases between. CDR1 is LNHDA, CDR2 SQIVND, per germline (reference sequence). The CDR3 loop reads CASSIARNQPQHF. The CDR3, as DNA: TGTGCCAGTAGTATAGCGAGGAATCAGCCCCAGCATTTT.

The chain has TRBV4-1 and TRBJ2-5, with D uncertain. This CDR3 spans 15 amino acids. V was shortened by 1 base and J by 5 bases, with 14 bases between the two germline ends. Per the germline V gene, CDR1 is MGHRA and CDR2 is YSYEKL. The CDR3 reads CASSQGPRLGETQYF. DNA of the CDR3: TGCGCCAGCAGCCAAGGGCCAAGGCTGGGGGAGACCCAGTACTTC.

The rearrangement uses TRBV2 and TRBJ1-2; 10 nucleotides line up with TRBD1. There are 15 residues in the CDR3. With 6 bases clipped from V and 6 bases from J, the junction kept 10 bases outside the gene matches. Germline V gene data show CDR1 as SNHLY and CDR2 as FYNNEI. The CDR3 spells CASSNRDRGLNGYTF. The CDR3 bases are TGTGCCAGCAGCAACCGGGACAGGGGTCTTAATGGCTACACCTTC.

The rearrangement joins TRBV5-8 to TRBJ1-5, with TRBD1 matching over 8 bases. This CDR3 has 16 residues. J gave up 3 bases and V 0 bases, and 5 bases lay outside the gene matches. CDR1 and CDR2 (germline): SGHTS, YDEGEE. CDR3 DNA sequence: TGTGCCAGCAGCTTGGCCCGGCAGGGGGCCAATCAGCCCCAGCATTTT. This sequence encodes CASSLARQGANQPQHF.

V gene TRBV14 combines with J gene TRBJ2-1, with a possible D match to TRBD2 (6 bases). The CDR3 is 14 residues long. Per germline, CDR1 SGHDN and CDR2 FVKESK. V gave up 2 bases and J gave up 10 bases, with 15 bases separating them. CDR3 nucleotide sequence: TGTGCCAGCAGCCAATTCGGGACTCCCAGGGAGCAGTTCTTC. Translation: CASSQFGTPREQFF.

The chain employs TRBV28 and TRBJ1-5; 7 nucleotides agree with TRBD1. V lost 5 bases to trimming and J lost 4 bases; unmatched junction nucleotides: 8. Germline V lookup: CDR1 MDHEN, CDR2 SYDVKM. This CDR3 region has 15 residues. The CDR3 is CASSLWTGLNQPQHF. CDR3 DNA: TGTGCCAGCAGTCTCTGGACAGGTCTGAATCAGCCCCAGCATTTT.

The chain employs TRBV27 and TRBJ2-3, with unresolved D. Trimming cost V 0 bases and J 4 bases, with 8 bases left between them. This CDR3 has 14 amino acids. Germline CDR1 is MNHEY and CDR2 is SMNVEV (reference sequence). CDR3 sequence reads: CASSLSPLSDTQYF. CDR3 in DNA: TGTGCCAGCAGTTTATCGCCACTATCAGATACGCAGTATTTT.

The chain couples TRBV7-9 to TRBJ2-1, with 7 bases matching TRBD2. The CDR3 totals 15 residues. V was pared by 5 bases and J by 2 bases, with 6 bases of the junction left unmatched. The germline CDR1 and CDR2 sequences are SEHNR and FQNEAQ (reference sequence). The CDR3 is CASSHPLAAYNEQFF. CDR3 nucleotides: TGTGCCAGCAGCCATCCGCTAGCGGCCTACAATGAGCAGTTCTTC.

J is TRBJ2-1 and V is TRBV11-2; 7 bases align to TRBD2. Per germline, CDR1 SGHAT and CDR2 FQNNGV. The CDR3 runs to 15 residues. The ends lost 6 bases at V and 4 bases at J; junction bases unmatched: 9. The CDR3 loop is CASRGGAVRYNEQFF. For the CDR3, the DNA is TGTGCCAGCAGGGGAGGGGCGGTACGGTACAATGAGCAGTTCTTC.

This clone was counted only a few times. V is TRBV6-1 and J is TRBJ1-1, with D uncertain. This CDR3 is 15 amino acids long. V lost 4 bases and J lost 1, with 13 bases in between. Germline lookup yields CDR1 MNHNS and CDR2 SASEGT. As DNA, the CDR3 is TGTGCCAGCAGTGTTGTTGGGGAGGGGAACACTGAAGCTTTCTTT. Its translation: CASSVVGEGNTEAFF.

The J gene is TRBJ2-1, the V gene TRBV4-2; D assignment may be TRBD1 or TRBD2 (5 bases each). Deletions cut 1 base from V and 9 bases from J, with 7 bases between. CDR3 length equals 12 residues. Germline CDR1 is LGHNA and CDR2 is YNFKEQ. The CDR3 region has the DNA TGTGCCAGCAGCCAAGTTGGGGGTGAGCAGTTCTTC. Its translation is CASSQVGGEQFF.

This clone was seen just once. V is TRBV7-9 and J is TRBJ2-1, with D unresolved. The CDR3 has 14 residues. CDR1 and CDR2 from the germline V gene are SEHNR and FQNEAQ (reference sequence). The V end lost 5 bases, the J end lost 6 bases, and 14 bases lay between the germline ends. CDR3 sequence reads: CASSLPRAPNEQFF. As DNA, the CDR3 is TGTGCCAGCAGCCTTCCGAGAGCCCCCAATGAGCAGTTCTTC.

The chain is built from TRBV28 and TRBJ2-1; D is uncertain. The CDR3 is 11 residues long. The V and J ends lost 7 bases and 3 bases respectively, with 4 bases between them. Germline CDR1 and CDR2: MDHEN and SYDVKM. The DNA for the CDR3 is TGTGCCAGCAACAGCTACAATGAGCAGTTCTTC. The encoded protein is CASNSYNEQFF.

The V gene is TRBV4-3, the J gene TRBJ2-1; 8 bases are shared with TRBD2. This CDR3 contains 15 residues. Germline lookup yields CDR1 LGHNA and CDR2 YSLEER. V was pared by 3 bases and J by 1 base, with 2 bases of the junction left unmatched. CDR3 DNA sequence: TGCGCCAGCAGCCAGCGACTAGCGTCCTACAATGAGCAGTTCTTC. Translating gives CASSQRLASYNEQFF.

This clone showed up just once. CDR3 DNA sequence: TGTGCCAGCAGTTACTCCGGGGAGGGAAGCCCGCAGTATTTT. Its protein product is CASSYSGEGSPQYF. The chain couples TRBV6-5 to TRBJ2-3; TRBD2 aligns across 7 bases. The CDR3 extends over 14 amino acids. Germline loops: CDR1 MNHEY, CDR2 SVGAGI. V gave up 0 bases and J gave up 10 bases; unmatched junction bases: 7.

The J gene is TRBJ2-1, the V gene TRBV29-1; D tentatively fits TRBD1 or TRBD2 (7 bases each). Germline V gene lookup returns CDR1 SQVTM and CDR2 ANQGSEA. This CDR3 is 17 amino acids long. With 3 bases removed from V and 6 bases from J, the gap between germline ends came to 24 bases. The CDR3 DNA reads TGCAGCGTTGAGGTGGTCAATTCGCAGGGGGGGTTCAATGAGCAGTTCTTC. As protein: CSVEVVNSQGGFNEQFF.

The rearrangement uses TRBV6-6 and TRBJ2-5; tentatively, D is TRBD2 (6 bases). Looked up from germline, CDR1 is MNHNY and CDR2 is SVGAGI (reference sequence). This CDR3 spans 15 amino acids. V dropped 1 base and J dropped 2 bases, with 11 bases sitting between them. This CDR3 is CASSYLGLKQETQYF. In nucleotides, the CDR3 is TGTGCCAGCAGTTACTTGGGACTGAAACAAGAGACCCAGTACTTC.

V and J are TRBV27 and TRBJ2-3, with a weak D call TRBD2 (6 bases). V was trimmed by 1 base and J by 2 bases, leaving 16 bases between them. Germline V lookup: CDR1 MNHEY, CDR2 SMNVEV (reference sequence). This CDR3 has 17 residues. CDR3 residues: CASSLLGWGVNTDTQYF. The DNA for the CDR3 is TGTGCCAGCAGTTTATTGGGCTGGGGGGTGAACACAGATACGCAGTATTTT.

The rearrangement joins TRBV5-6 to TRBJ2-5; 8 bases map to TRBD2. The germline V gene has CDR1 SGHDT and CDR2 YYEEEE. There are 16 residues in the CDR3. The junction had 6 bases not matched to a gene; V was cut back by 0 bases and J by 2 bases. The chain's CDR3 is CASSLALLAEQETQYF. CDR3 nucleotide sequence: TGTGCCAGCAGCTTGGCCTTACTAGCGGAACAAGAGACCCAGTACTTC.

The V gene is TRBV27, the J gene TRBJ1-2; D is unclear. This CDR3 comprises 15 residues. Germline assignment: CDR1 MNHEY and CDR2 SMNVEV (reference sequence). V dropped 0 bases and J dropped 0 bases, with 8 bases sitting between them. CDR3 nucleotide sequence: TGTGCCAGCAGTTTATCGTACAGTACTAACTATGGCTACACCTTC. It translates to CASSLSYSTNYGYTF.

The chain recombines TRBV5-6 with TRBJ2-2; TRBD1 matches at 10 bases. The CDR3 has 15 amino acids. The germline V gene encodes CDR1 SGHDT and CDR2 YYEEEE. The junction had 5 bases not matched to a gene; V was cut back by 4 bases and J by 5 bases. CDR3 DNA sequence: TGTGCCAGCAGCGACGACAGGGGGCGAACCGGGGAGCTGTTTTTT. Protein product: CASSDDRGRTGELFF.

This rearrangement joins TRBV29-1 to TRBJ2-7; D possibly corresponds to TRBD1 (6 bases). Germline V lookup: CDR1 SQVTM, CDR2 ANQGSEA. Trimming shortened V by 0 bases and J by 0 bases, and 24 bases separated the two germline ends. This CDR3 spans 19 amino acids. CDR3 nucleotide sequence: TGCAGCGTTGAAGATCCGGGGCGTGGGGGCGGACGATTCTCCTACGAGCAGTACTTC. It yields the protein CSVEDPGRGGGRFSYEQYF.

CDR3 sequence reads: CASSLGRRGHTF. CDR3 DNA sequence: TGTGCCAGCAGCTTAGGCAGGCGAGGCCACACCTTC. The chain recombines TRBV13 with TRBJ1-2, with unresolved D. This CDR3 comprises 12 residues. Deletions cut 0 bases from V and 12 bases from J, with 11 bases between. Germline assignment: CDR1 PRHDT and CDR2 FYEKMQ (reference sequence). Using reference TRBV13 and TRBJ1-2 for the parts outside the CDR3, the full variable domain is AAGVIQSPRHLIKEKRETATLKCYPIPRHDTVYWYQQGPGQDPQFLISFYEKMQSDKGSIPDRFSAQQFSDYHSELNMSSLELGDSALYFCASSLGRRGHTFGSGTRLTVV.